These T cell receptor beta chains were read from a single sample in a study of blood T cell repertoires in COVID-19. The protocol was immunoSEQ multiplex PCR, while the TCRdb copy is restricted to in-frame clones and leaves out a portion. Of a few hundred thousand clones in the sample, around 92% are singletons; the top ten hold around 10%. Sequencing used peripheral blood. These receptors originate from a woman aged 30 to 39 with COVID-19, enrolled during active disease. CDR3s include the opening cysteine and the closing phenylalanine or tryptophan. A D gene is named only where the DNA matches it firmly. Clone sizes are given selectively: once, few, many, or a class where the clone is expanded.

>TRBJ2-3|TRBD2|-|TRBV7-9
TGTGCCAGCAGCTCCGTACTAGCGGGGGATTCAGATACGCAGTATTTT
CASSSVLAGDSDTQYF
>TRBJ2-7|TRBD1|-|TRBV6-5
TGTGCCAGCAGTTACTCGAAACGACAGGGGGGGATCGAGCAGTACTTC
CASSYSKRQGGIEQYF
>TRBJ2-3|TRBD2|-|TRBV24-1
TGTGCCACCAGTGGTTTACGGGGGGGGGCAGATACGCAGTATTTT
CATSGLRGGADTQYF
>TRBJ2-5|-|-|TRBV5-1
TGCGCCAGCAGCTTGGCGGGTAGGGAGACCCAGTACTTC
CASSLAGRETQYF
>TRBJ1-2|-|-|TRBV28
TGTGCCAGCCGGGGAAGTGAAGGCTACACCTTC
CASRGSEGYTF
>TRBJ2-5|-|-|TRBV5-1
TGCGCCACTACGGGGGGCGGTTACCAAGAGACCCAGTACTTC
CATTGGGYQETQYF
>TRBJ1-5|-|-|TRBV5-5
TGTGCCAGCAACCACGGGGGTTCTAGCAATCAGCCCCAGCATTTT
CASNHGGSSNQPQHF
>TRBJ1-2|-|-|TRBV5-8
TGTGCCAGCACCCTTAGACAGCTATTCTATGGCTACACCTTC
CASTLRQLFYGYTF
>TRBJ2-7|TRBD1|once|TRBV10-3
TGTGCCATCAGTGAAATCGGGCAGGCAGGGGGCTTCACCTACGAGCAGTACTTC
CAISEIGQAGGFTYEQYF
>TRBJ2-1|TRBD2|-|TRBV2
TGTGCCAGCAGTCCCCGTCTTGGCGGGGGGGGATACAATGAGCAGTTCTTC
CASSPRLGGGGYNEQFF
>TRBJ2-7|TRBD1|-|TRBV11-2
TGTGCCAGCAGCTCCGGGACAGGCGCCTACGAGCAGTACTTC
CASSSGTGAYEQYF
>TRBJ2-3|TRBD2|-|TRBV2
TGTGCCAGCAGTGAGGGAGGGGCAGGGCTTGGAGATACGCAGTATTTT
CASSEGGAGLGDTQYF
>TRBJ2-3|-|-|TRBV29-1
TGCAGCGTTGAAGATTGGAGGAGTAGGCGGCCCCCGGATACGCAGTATTTT
CSVEDWRSRRPPDTQYF